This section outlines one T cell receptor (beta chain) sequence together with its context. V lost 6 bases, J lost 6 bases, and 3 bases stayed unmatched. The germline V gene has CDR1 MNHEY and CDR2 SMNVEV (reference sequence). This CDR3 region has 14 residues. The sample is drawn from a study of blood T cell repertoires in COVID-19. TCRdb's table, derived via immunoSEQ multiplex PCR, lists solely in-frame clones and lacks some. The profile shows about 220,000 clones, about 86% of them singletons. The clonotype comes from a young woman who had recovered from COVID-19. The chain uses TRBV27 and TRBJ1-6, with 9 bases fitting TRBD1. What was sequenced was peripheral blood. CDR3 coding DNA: TGTGCCAGCAGAGGGACAGGGCTTAATTCACCCCTCCACTTT. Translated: CASRGTGLNSPLHF.